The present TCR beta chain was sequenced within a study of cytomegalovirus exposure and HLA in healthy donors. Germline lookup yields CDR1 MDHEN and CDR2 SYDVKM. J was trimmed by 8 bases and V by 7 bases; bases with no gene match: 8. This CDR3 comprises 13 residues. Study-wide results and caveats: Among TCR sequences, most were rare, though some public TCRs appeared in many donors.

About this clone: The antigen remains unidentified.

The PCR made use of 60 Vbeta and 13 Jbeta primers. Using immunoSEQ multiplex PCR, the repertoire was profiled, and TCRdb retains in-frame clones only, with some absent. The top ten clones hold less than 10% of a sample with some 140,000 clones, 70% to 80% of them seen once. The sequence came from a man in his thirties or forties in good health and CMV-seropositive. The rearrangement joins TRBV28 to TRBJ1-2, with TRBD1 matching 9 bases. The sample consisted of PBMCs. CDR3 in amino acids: CASTPQGALGYTF. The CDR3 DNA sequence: TGTGCCAGCACTCCACAGGGGGCGTTAGGCTACACCTTC.